The sample holds a few counts of the clone carrying this T cell receptor beta chain. This specimen comes from a study of blood T cells in healthy people across ages. Sample-barcoded 5' priming and a J-beta primer mix drove a second PCR of about 6 to 11 cycles. Using its own MiXCR run on the 5' RACE reads, TCRdb lists one record per CDR3 protein. The data hold 550,000 to 750,000 distinct CDR3 sequences, with around 21% observed a single time. Losses at the gene ends were 3 bases for V and 0 bases for J; bases not matched to a gene: 7. Germline loops: CDR1 DFQATT, CDR2 SNEGSKA (reference sequence). This CDR3 region has 15 residues.

The sample consisted of blood. The clonotype comes from a man between 65 and 85 years old in good health. The rearrangement links TRBV20-1 to TRBJ1-2; 7 nucleotides line up with TRBD1. The CDR3 DNA is TGCAGTGCTAGGGGGCAGGGGGTAACTAACTATGGCTACACCTTC. Protein: CSARGQGVTNYGYTF.